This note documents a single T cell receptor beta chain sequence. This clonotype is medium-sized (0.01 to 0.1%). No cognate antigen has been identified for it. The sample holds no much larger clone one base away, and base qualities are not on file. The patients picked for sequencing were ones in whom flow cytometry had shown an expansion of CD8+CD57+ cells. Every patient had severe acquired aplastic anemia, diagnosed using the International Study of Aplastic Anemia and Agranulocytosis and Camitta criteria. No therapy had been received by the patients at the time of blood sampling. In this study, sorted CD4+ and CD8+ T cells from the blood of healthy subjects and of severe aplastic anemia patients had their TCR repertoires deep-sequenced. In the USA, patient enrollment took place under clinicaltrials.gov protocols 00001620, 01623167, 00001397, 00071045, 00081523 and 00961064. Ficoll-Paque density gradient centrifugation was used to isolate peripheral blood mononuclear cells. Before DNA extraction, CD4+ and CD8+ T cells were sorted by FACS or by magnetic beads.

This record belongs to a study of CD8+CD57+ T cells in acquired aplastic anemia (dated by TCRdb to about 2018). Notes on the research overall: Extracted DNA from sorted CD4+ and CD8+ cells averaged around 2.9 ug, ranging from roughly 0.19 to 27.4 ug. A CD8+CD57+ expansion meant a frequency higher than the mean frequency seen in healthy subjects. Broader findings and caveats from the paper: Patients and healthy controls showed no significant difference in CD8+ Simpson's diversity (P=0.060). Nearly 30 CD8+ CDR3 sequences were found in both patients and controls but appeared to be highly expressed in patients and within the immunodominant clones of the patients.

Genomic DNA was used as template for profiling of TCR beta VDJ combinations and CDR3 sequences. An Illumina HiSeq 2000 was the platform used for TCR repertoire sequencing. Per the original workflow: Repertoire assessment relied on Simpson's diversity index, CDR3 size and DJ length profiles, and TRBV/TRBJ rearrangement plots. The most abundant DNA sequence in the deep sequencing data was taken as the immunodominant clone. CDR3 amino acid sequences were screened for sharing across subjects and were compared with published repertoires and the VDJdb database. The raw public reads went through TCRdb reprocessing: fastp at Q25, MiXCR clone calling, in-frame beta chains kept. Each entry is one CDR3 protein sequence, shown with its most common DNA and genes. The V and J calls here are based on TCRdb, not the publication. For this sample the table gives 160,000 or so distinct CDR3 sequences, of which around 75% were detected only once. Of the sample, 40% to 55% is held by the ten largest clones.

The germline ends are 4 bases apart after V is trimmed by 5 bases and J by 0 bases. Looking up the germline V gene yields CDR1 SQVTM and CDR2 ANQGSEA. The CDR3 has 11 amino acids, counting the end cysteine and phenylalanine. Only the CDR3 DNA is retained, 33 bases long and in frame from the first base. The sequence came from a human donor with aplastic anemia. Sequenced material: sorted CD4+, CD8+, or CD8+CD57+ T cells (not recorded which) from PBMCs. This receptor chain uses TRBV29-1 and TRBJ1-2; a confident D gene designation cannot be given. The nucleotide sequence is TGCAGCGTTAACACTAACTATGGCTACACCTTC. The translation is CSVNTNYGYTF.